This T cell receptor (beta chain) was observed in a study of T cells in severe cutaneous drug reactions. This CDR3 is 11 amino acids long. Per the germline V gene, CDR1 is LGHDT and CDR2 is YNNKEL (reference sequence). Libraries were made by iRepertoire multiplex PCR with TCR subtype-specific primers for bulk and single-cell sequencing. Input for bulk TCR libraries: roughly 95-550 ng RNA per sample. Reprocessing the multiplex PCR reads, TCRdb reports a single entry for every CDR3 protein and omits DNA. Its table lists about 6,600 distinct CDR3 sequences. Study observations and caveats: Carbamazepine-induced Stevens-Johnson syndrome or toxic epidermal necrolysis patients showed strongly raised TRBV12-4, 25% to 40% in blister cells and approximately 5% in PBMC.

About this clonotype: Its specificity is not known.

Carbamazepine had induced Stevens-Johnson syndrome or toxic epidermal necrolysis in the sequenced donors. The sequenced sample consisted of cells from a skin blister. This clonotype was sampled from a human donor with toxic epidermal necrolysis, a severe cutaneous drug reaction. The V and J genes are TRBV3-1 and TRBJ2-7. CDR3: CASSRADEQYF.